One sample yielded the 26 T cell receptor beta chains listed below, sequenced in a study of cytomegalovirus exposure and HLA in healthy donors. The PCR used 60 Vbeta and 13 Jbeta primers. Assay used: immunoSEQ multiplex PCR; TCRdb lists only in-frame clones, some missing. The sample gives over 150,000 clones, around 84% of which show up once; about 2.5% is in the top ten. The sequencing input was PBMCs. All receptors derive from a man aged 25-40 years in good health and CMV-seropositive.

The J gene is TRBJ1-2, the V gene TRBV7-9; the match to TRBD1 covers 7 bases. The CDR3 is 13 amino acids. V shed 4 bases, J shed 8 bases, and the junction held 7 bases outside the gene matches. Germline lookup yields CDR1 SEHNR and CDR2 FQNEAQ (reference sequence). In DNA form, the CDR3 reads TGTGCCAGCAGCTCCACCAGGGGGGACGGCTACACCTTC. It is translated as CASSSTRGDGYTF. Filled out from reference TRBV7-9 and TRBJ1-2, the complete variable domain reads DTGVSQNPRHKITKRGQNVTFRCDPISEHNRLYWYRQTLGQGPEFLTYFQNEAQLEKSRLLSDRFSAERPKGSFSTLEIQRTEQGDSAMYLCASSSTRGDGYTFGSGTRLTVV.

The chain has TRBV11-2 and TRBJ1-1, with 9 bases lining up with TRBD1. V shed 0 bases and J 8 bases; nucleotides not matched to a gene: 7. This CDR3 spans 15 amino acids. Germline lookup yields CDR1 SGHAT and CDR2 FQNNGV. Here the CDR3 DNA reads TGTGCCAGCAGCTTAGACGACAGGGGGACAGCCGAAGCTTTCTTT. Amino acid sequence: CASSLDDRGTAEAFF.

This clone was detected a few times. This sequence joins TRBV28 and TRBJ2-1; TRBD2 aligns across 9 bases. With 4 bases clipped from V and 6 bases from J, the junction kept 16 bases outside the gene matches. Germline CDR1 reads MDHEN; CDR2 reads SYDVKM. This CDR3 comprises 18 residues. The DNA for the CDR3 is TGTGCCAGCAGTTCCTTAGCGGGAGAGGGGTCGGCGGGCAATGAGCAGTTCTTC. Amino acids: CASSSLAGEGSAGNEQFF.

Here the CDR3 DNA reads TGTGCCAGCAGTAAGGGGTACGAGCAGTACTTC. Its translation is CASSKGYEQYF. This chain uses TRBV6-5 with TRBJ2-7; D is perhaps TRBD1 (5 bases). Germline V gene data show CDR1 as MNHEY and CDR2 as SVGAGI. Trimming removed 5 bases from V and 4 bases from J, with 6 bases in between. The CDR3 is 11 residues long.

This CDR3 reads CASSYLSGRAYNEQFF. CDR3 sequence (DNA): TGTGCCAGCAGCTATCTTAGCGGGAGGGCCTACAATGAGCAGTTCTTC. This sequence joins TRBV11-2 and TRBJ2-1; 11 bases line up with TRBD2. The CDR3 is made up of 16 amino acids. The V segment lost 4 bases and the J segment 2 bases; nucleotides outside the gene matches: 4. Germline V gene data show CDR1 as SGHAT and CDR2 as FQNNGV. The full variable domain, with the rest looked up from reference TRBV11-2 and TRBJ2-1, is EAGVAQSPRYKIIEKRQSVAFWCNPISGHATLYWYQQILGQGPKLLIQFQNNGVVDDSQLPKDRFSAERLKGVDSTLKIQPAKLEDSAVYLCASSYLSGRAYNEQFFGPGTRLTVL.

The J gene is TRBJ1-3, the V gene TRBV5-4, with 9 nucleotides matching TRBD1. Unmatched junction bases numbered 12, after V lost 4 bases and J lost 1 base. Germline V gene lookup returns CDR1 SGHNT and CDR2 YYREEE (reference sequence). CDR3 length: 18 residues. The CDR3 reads CASSLDWDRASSGNTIYF. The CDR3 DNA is TGTGCCAGCAGCCTGGATTGGGACAGGGCTTCTTCTGGAAACACCATATATTTT.

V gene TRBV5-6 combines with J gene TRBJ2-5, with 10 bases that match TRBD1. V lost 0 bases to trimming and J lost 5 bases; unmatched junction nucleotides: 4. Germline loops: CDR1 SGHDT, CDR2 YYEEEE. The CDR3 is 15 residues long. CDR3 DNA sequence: TGTGCCAGCAGCTTGGCCGACAGGGGGCGTGAGACCCAGTACTTC. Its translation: CASSLADRGRETQYF.

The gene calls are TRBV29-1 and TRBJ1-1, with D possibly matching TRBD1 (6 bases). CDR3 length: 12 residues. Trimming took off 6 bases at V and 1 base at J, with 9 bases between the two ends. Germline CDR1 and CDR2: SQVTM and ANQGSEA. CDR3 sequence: CSVKQGNTEAFF. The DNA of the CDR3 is TGCAGCGTCAAACAGGGGAACACTGAAGCTTTCTTT.

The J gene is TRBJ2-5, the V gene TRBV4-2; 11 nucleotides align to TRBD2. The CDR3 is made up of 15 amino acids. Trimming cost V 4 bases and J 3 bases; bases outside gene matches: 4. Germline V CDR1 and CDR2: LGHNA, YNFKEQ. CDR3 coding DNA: TGTGCCAGCAGCCGCCTGGGACTAGCGGAAGAGACCCAGTACTTC. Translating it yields CASSRLGLAEETQYF.

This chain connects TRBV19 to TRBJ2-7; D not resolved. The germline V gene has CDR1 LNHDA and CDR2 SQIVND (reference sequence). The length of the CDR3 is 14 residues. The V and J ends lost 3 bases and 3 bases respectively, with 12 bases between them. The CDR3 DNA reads TGTGCCAGTAGTATTGAGGTTCTTAGCTACGAGCAGTACTTC. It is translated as CASSIEVLSYEQYF.

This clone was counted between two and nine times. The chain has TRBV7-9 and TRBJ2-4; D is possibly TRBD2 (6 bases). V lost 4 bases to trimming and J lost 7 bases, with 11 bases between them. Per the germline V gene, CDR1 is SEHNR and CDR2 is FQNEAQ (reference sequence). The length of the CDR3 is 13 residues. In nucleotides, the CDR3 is TGTGCCAGCAGCTCTGGAGGGAGGAACATTCAGTACTTC. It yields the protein CASSSGGRNIQYF. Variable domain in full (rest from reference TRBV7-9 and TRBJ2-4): DTGVSQNPRHKITKRGQNVTFRCDPISEHNRLYWYRQTLGQGPEFLTYFQNEAQLEKSRLLSDRFSAERPKGSFSTLEIQRTEQGDSAMYLCASSSGGRNIQYFGAGTRLSVL.

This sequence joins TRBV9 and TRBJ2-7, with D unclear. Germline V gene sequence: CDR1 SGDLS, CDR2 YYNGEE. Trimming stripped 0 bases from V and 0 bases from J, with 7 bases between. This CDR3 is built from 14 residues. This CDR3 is CASSVEQISYEQYF. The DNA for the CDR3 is TGTGCCAGCAGCGTAGAACAGATCTCCTACGAGCAGTACTTC.

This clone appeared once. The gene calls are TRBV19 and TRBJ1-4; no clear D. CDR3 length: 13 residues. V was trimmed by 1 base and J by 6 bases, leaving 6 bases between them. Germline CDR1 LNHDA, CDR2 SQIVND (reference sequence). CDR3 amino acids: CASSIVADEKLFF. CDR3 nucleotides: TGTGCCAGTAGTATAGTCGCGGATGAAAAACTGTTTTTT.

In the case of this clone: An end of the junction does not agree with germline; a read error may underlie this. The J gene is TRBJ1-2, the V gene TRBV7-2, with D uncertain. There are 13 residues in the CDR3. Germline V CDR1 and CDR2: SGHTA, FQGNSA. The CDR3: CASSWRAAEGYAF. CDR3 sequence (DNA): TGTGCCAGCAGCTGGCGAGCAGCGGAGGGCTACGCCTTC.

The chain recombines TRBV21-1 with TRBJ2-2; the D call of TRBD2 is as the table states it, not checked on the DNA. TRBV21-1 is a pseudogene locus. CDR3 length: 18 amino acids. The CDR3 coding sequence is TGTGCCAGCAGCAAGGGAACCTTCCTAGCGGGAGGCACCGGGGAGCTGTTTTTT. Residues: CASSKGTFLAGGTGELFF.

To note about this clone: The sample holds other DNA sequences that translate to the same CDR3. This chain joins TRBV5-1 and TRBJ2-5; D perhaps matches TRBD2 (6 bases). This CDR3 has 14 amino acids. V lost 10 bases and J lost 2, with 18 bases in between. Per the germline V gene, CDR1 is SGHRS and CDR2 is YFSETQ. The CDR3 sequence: CAGGRREYQETQYF. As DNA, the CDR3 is TGCGCCGGAGGGCGGCGCGAATATCAAGAGACCCAGTACTTC. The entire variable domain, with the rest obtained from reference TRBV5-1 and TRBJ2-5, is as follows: KAGVTQTPRYLIKTRGQQVTLSCSPISGHRSVSWYQQTPGQGLQFLFEYFSETQRNKGNFPGRFSGRQFSNSRSEMNVSTLELGDSALYLCAGGRREYQETQYFGPGTRLLVL.

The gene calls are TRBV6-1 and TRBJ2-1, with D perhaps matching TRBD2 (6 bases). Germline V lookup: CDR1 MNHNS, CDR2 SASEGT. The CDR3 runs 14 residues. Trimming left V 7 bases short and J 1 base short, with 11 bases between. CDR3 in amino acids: CASTRGTSYNEQFF. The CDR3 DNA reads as TGTGCCAGCACGCGCGGGACTTCCTACAATGAGCAGTTCTTC.

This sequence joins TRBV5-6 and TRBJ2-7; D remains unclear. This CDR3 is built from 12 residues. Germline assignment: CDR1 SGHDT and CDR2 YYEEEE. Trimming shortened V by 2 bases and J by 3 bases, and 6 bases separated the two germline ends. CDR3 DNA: TGTGCCAGCAGCTTTCTCTACTACGAGCAGTACTTC. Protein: CASSFLYYEQYF.

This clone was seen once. The CDR3: CASGSHLGLAGAKWSTDTQYF. CDR3 DNA: TGTGCTAGTGGTTCGCATTTAGGACTAGCGGGAGCCAAGTGGAGCACAGATACGCAGTATTTT. The chain recombines TRBV12-5 with TRBJ2-3; 13 bases are shared with TRBD2. CDR1 and CDR2 from the germline V gene are LGHNT and FRNRAP. V dropped 4 bases and J dropped 0; count of bases not matched to a gene: 16. The CDR3 has 21 residues.

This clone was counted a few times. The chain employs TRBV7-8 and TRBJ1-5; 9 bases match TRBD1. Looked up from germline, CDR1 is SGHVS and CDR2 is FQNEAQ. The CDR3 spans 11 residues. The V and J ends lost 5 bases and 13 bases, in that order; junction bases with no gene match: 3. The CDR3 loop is CASSLGQGQHF. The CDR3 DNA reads TGTGCCAGCAGCCTTGGACAGGGGCAGCATTTT.

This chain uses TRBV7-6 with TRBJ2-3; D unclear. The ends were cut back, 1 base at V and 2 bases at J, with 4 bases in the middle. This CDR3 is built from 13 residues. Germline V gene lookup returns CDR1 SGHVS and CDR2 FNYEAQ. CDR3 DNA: TGTGCCAGCAGCTTAGACACCACAGATACGCAGTATTTT. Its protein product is CASSLDTTDTQYF.

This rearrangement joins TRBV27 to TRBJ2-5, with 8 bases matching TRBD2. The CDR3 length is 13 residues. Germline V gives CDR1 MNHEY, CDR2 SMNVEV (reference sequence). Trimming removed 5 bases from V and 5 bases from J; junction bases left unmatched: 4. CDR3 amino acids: CASSTGGRETQYF. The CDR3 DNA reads TGTGCCAGCAGTACGGGGGGGAGGGAGACCCAGTACTTC.

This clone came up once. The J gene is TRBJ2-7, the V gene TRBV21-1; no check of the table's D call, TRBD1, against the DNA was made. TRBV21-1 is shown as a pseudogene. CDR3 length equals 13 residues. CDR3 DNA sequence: TGTGCCAGCCTCAGACAGAGCTCCTACGAGCAGTACGTC. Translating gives CASLRQSSYEQYV.

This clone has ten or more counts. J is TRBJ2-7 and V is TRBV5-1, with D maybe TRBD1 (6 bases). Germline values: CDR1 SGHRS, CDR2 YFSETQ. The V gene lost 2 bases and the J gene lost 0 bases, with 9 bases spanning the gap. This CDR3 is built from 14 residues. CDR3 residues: CASSLGGGSYEQYV. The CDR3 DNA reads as TGCGCCAGCAGCTTAGGGGGTGGCTCCTACGAGCAGTACGTC.

As DNA, the CDR3 is TGTGCCAGCAGCTCCAATAGCGGGAGGGCCCGCAATGAGCAGTTCTTC. This encodes CASSSNSGRARNEQFF. The genes are TRBV7-9 and TRBJ2-1; 11 bases agree with TRBD2. The CDR3 runs to 16 residues. V shed 4 bases and J 6 bases; nucleotides not matched to a gene: 8. Looked up from germline, CDR1 is SEHNR and CDR2 is FQNEAQ (reference sequence).

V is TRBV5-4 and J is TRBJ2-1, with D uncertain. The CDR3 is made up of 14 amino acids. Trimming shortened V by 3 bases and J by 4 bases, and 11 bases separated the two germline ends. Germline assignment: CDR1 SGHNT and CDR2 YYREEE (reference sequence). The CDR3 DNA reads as TGTGCCAGCAGCTCCCCCCAACGGTACAATGAGCAGTTCTTC. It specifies CASSSPQRYNEQFF.